This T cell receptor beta chain was profiled in a study of T cell repertoires in cytomegalovirus infection. Trimming took 6 bases from V and 1 from J, leaving 12 bases between them. CDR1 is MGHRA and CDR2 is YSYEKL in the germline V gene. The CDR3 is made up of 14 amino acids. This clonotype was counted ten times or more. TCRdb re-analysed the reads in MiXCR, keeping a single row per CDR3 protein. The profile shows 310,000 or so distinct CDR3 sequences, roughly a tenth of them singletons. The sequenced sample was PBMCs. The chain employs TRBV4-1 and TRBJ1-1, with D uncertain. The clonotype comes from a human donor in good health (CMV status not recorded). Some clones in this sample may be carry-over from other donors' samples. The CDR3 DNA follows: TGCGCCAGCAGGGGAGTCTTAAAGAACACTGAAGCTTTCTTT. Its translation is CASRGVLKNTEAFF.